The rows below give T cell receptor beta chains drawn from one sample of a study of cytomegalovirus exposure and HLA in healthy donors. Profiling relied on immunoSEQ multiplex PCR, and the TCRdb table lists in-frame clones only, not all of them. This table has about 200,000 clones, 65% to 85% appearing once. Sequenced sample: PBMCs. The receptors here all came from a middle-aged man in good health and CMV-seronegative. Each CDR3 is given with its conserved first and last residue. A D gene is named only where the DNA matches it firmly. Clone size, where shown, is once, few, many, or a class for clones that have expanded.

d_gene: -; abundance: -; j_gene: TRBJ2-5; v_gene: TRBV6-5; CDR3nt: TGTGCCAGCAGCTCTTTTAGGAGGGCGGGAGAGACCCAGTACTTC; CDR3aa: CASSSFRRAGETQYF
d_gene: -; abundance: -; j_gene: TRBJ2-3; v_gene: TRBV6-5; CDR3nt: TGTGCCAGCAGTTACAATAGCGGCAGCACAGATACGCAGTATTTT; CDR3aa: CASSYNSGSTDTQYF
d_gene: -; abundance: once; j_gene: TRBJ1-1; v_gene: TRBV29-1; CDR3nt: TGCAGCGTTCGGGAGATCGGTGCTTTCTTT; CDR3aa: CSVREIGAFF
d_gene: -; abundance: few; j_gene: TRBJ2-5; v_gene: TRBV9; CDR3nt: TGTGCCAGCAGCGTAGCGGGAGTTTTAGAGACCCAGTACTTC; CDR3aa: CASSVAGVLETQYF
d_gene: TRBD2; abundance: -; j_gene: TRBJ2-3; v_gene: TRBV9; CDR3nt: TGTGCCAGCAGCGTAGGGGGACTAGCGGGAGATACGCAGTATTTT; CDR3aa: CASSVGGLAGDTQYF
d_gene: -; abundance: once; j_gene: TRBJ1-5; v_gene: TRBV7-9; CDR3nt: TGTGCCAGCAGCCCGTACGGTCAGGGCGCGAATCAGCCCCAGCATTTT; CDR3aa: CASSPYGQGANQPQHF
d_gene: -; abundance: few; j_gene: TRBJ1-2; v_gene: TRBV7-6; CDR3nt: TGTGCCAGCAGCTTAAACGACAGGAACTATGGCTACACCTTC; CDR3aa: CASSLNDRNYGYTF
d_gene: TRBD2; abundance: -; j_gene: TRBJ2-7; v_gene: TRBV2; CDR3nt: TGTGCCAGCACTACAGGACTAGCGGGAATCTACGAGCAGTACTTC; CDR3aa: CASTTGLAGIYEQYF
d_gene: TRBD1; abundance: once; j_gene: TRBJ1-3; v_gene: TRBV30; CDR3nt: TGTGCCTCGCCAGGGGGAAGTGGAAACACCATATATTTT; CDR3aa: CASPGGSGNTIYF
d_gene: TRBD2; abundance: -; j_gene: TRBJ2-7; v_gene: TRBV4-2; CDR3nt: TGTGCCAGCAGCCAAGAACCTAGCGGGAACGAGCAGTACTTC; CDR3aa: CASSQEPSGNEQYF
d_gene: TRBD1; abundance: -; j_gene: TRBJ1-6; v_gene: TRBV30; CDR3nt: TGTGCCTGGAGTGTAAACAGGGGAGCATCCTATAATTCACCCCTCCACTTT; CDR3aa: CAWSVNRGASYNSPLHF
d_gene: -; abundance: -; j_gene: TRBJ2-3; v_gene: TRBV27; CDR3nt: TGTGCCAGCAGTTTCAGGGGTTTGAGAGATACGCAGTATTTT; CDR3aa: CASSFRGLRDTQYF
d_gene: -; abundance: -; j_gene: TRBJ2-7; v_gene: TRBV28; CDR3nt: TGTGCCAGCAGTTTAGGCCAGGGGCACGTCTACGAGCAGTACTTC; CDR3aa: CASSLGQGHVYEQYF
d_gene: TRBD2; abundance: -; j_gene: TRBJ2-5; v_gene: TRBV5-1; CDR3nt: TGCGCCAGCAGCCACCGGACTAGCGGGGGGGGGACCAAAGAGACCCAGTACTTC; CDR3aa: CASSHRTSGGGTKETQYF
d_gene: TRBD2; abundance: -; j_gene: TRBJ2-7; v_gene: TRBV19; CDR3nt: TGTGCCAGTAGTATTTTGCCGGGGGGCGAGCAGTACTTC; CDR3aa: CASSILPGGEQYF
d_gene: TRBD2; abundance: -; j_gene: TRBJ2-7; v_gene: TRBV2; CDR3nt: TGTGCCAGCACTAGGGGGACTAGCGGGACCTACGAGCAGTACTTC; CDR3aa: CASTRGTSGTYEQYF
d_gene: TRBD1; abundance: once; j_gene: TRBJ2-3; v_gene: TRBV5-1; CDR3nt: TGCGCCAGCAGCCGTTGGACAGGGCGGGATACGCAGTATTTT; CDR3aa: CASSRWTGRDTQYF
d_gene: -; abundance: -; j_gene: TRBJ1-1; v_gene: TRBV28; CDR3nt: TGTGCCAGCAGCCCCATGGGACAGAACACTGAAGCTTTCTTT; CDR3aa: CASSPMGQNTEAFF
d_gene: -; abundance: -; j_gene: TRBJ1-1; v_gene: TRBV20-1; CDR3nt: TGCAGCCCGAAGAGTTGGTCTGAAGCTTTCTTT; CDR3aa: CSPKSWSEAFF
d_gene: TRBD1; abundance: once; j_gene: TRBJ1-1; v_gene: TRBV28; CDR3nt: TGTGCCAGCGGGGTACAGGGGAGTAACACTGAAGCTTTCTTT; CDR3aa: CASGVQGSNTEAFF
d_gene: TRBD1; abundance: -; j_gene: TRBJ2-5; v_gene: TRBV6-6; CDR3nt: TGTGCCAGCAGTTCCCCCGGGACAGGGGGGAAGACCCAGTACTTC; CDR3aa: CASSSPGTGGKTQYF
d_gene: -; abundance: -; j_gene: TRBJ2-3; v_gene: TRBV7-2; CDR3nt: TGTGCCAGCAGCTTGAGGGGGAAAACATCCTCGCATACGCAGTATTTT; CDR3aa: CASSLRGKTSSHTQYF
d_gene: -; abundance: once; j_gene: TRBJ2-2; v_gene: TRBV7-9; CDR3nt: TGTGCCAGCAGCAGTCGGGGTAGCGGTAACACCGGGGAGCTGTTTTTT; CDR3aa: CASSSRGSGNTGELFF
d_gene: TRBD1; abundance: -; j_gene: TRBJ2-1; v_gene: TRBV10-1; CDR3nt: TGCGCCAGCAGTGACGGTTCGACAGGGGCGCTTGAGCAGTTCTTC; CDR3aa: CASSDGSTGALEQFF
d_gene: -; abundance: -; j_gene: TRBJ2-7; v_gene: TRBV5-1; CDR3nt: TGCGCCAGCAGCTTGGCAGCAGGGAAGGACGAGCAGTACTTC; CDR3aa: CASSLAAGKDEQYF
d_gene: TRBD2; abundance: -; j_gene: TRBJ2-2; v_gene: TRBV30; CDR3nt: TGTGCCTGGAGAAAGGGCCTCGGTGGTCTAGCGGGATCGGTTGTAACCGGGGAGCTGTTTTTT; CDR3aa: CAWRKGLGGLAGSVVTGELFF
d_gene: -; abundance: -; j_gene: TRBJ1-1; v_gene: TRBV29-1; CDR3nt: TGCAGTACGGGAACGAACACTGAAGCTTTCTTT; CDR3aa: CSTGTNTEAFF
d_gene: TRBD1; abundance: -; j_gene: TRBJ1-1; v_gene: TRBV29-1; CDR3nt: TGCAGCGTTAGGGGGCTGAACACTGAAGCTTTCTTT; CDR3aa: CSVRGLNTEAFF
d_gene: -; abundance: -; j_gene: TRBJ2-7; v_gene: TRBV19; CDR3nt: TGTGCCAGTAGTCCCTGGGCTCACTCCTACGAGCAGTACTTC; CDR3aa: CASSPWAHSYEQYF
d_gene: -; abundance: -; j_gene: TRBJ1-5; v_gene: TRBV27; CDR3nt: TGTGCCAGCAGCGTCGGGGGGGCCGGTCAGCCCCAGCATTTT; CDR3aa: CASSVGGAGQPQHF
d_gene: TRBD2; abundance: -; j_gene: TRBJ2-1; v_gene: TRBV5-1; CDR3nt: TGCGCCAGCAGCTTGGAGGTAGCGGGAGGCACCTACAATGAGCAGTTCTTC; CDR3aa: CASSLEVAGGTYNEQFF
d_gene: TRBD1; abundance: few; j_gene: TRBJ1-5; v_gene: TRBV6-5; CDR3nt: TGTGCCAGCAGGGAACCGGGACAGGGTTATCAGCCCCAGCATTTT; CDR3aa: CASREPGQGYQPQHF
d_gene: -; abundance: -; j_gene: TRBJ2-7; v_gene: TRBV11-2; CDR3nt: TGTGCCAGCAGCCGTCAACCGCAGGTTTCCTACGAGCAGTACTTC; CDR3aa: CASSRQPQVSYEQYF
d_gene: -; abundance: -; j_gene: TRBJ2-2; v_gene: TRBV5-6; CDR3nt: TGTGCCAGCAGCTTGCAGGGGACCGGGGAGCTGTTTTTT; CDR3aa: CASSLQGTGELFF
d_gene: TRBD1; abundance: -; j_gene: TRBJ1-1; v_gene: TRBV25-1; CDR3nt: TGTGCCAGCAGTCCCCCGGACAGGGCCAATGAAGCTTTCTTT; CDR3aa: CASSPPDRANEAFF
d_gene: TRBD2; abundance: -; j_gene: TRBJ2-5; v_gene: TRBV27; CDR3nt: TGTGCCAGCAGGGGCACCGGGACTAGCGGGAGATTAGGCCAAGAGACCCAGTACTTC; CDR3aa: CASRGTGTSGRLGQETQYF
d_gene: -; abundance: once; j_gene: TRBJ2-2; v_gene: TRBV30; CDR3nt: TGTGCCTGGAGTCCGGGACTCACCGGGGAGCTGTTTTTT; CDR3aa: CAWSPGLTGELFF
d_gene: -; abundance: -; j_gene: TRBJ2-2; v_gene: TRBV12-2; CDR3nt: TGTGCAAGTCGCTTCTCTTCGGGCGGGGAGCTGTTTTTT; CDR3aa: CASRFSSGGELFF
d_gene: -; abundance: -; j_gene: TRBJ1-5; v_gene: TRBV19; CDR3nt: TGTGCCAGTAGCCCAGGTAGCAATCAGCCCCAGCATTTT; CDR3aa: CASSPGSNQPQHF
d_gene: -; abundance: -; j_gene: TRBJ2-7; v_gene: TRBV11-2; CDR3nt: TGTGCCAGCAGCCGTACAGCCTACGAGCAGTACTTC; CDR3aa: CASSRTAYEQYF
d_gene: TRBD1; abundance: -; j_gene: TRBJ2-2; v_gene: TRBV4-2; CDR3nt: TGTGCCAGCAGCGACACGACAGGGGGGCACCGTGGGGAGCTGTTTTTT; CDR3aa: CASSDTTGGHRGELFF
d_gene: TRBD1; abundance: -; j_gene: TRBJ1-2; v_gene: TRBV28; CDR3nt: TGTGCCAGCAGACTGACAGGGGGTAGTGGCTACACCTTC; CDR3aa: CASRLTGGSGYTF